This T cell receptor (beta chain) was sequenced in a study of T cell repertoires in cytomegalovirus infection. Study results and caveats: HLA-C-restricted CMV-specific TCR beta clonotypes were dominant in the ex vivo response.

Concerning this clonotype itself: Its antigen is not known.

Trimming stripped 8 bases from V and 5 bases from J, with 18 bases between. The length of the CDR3 is 14 residues. Germline CDR1 reads SNHLY; CDR2 reads FYNNEI. TCRdb reanalysed the reads using MiXCR and keeps one entry per CDR3 protein. The table lists roughly 920,000 distinct CDR3 sequences, around a third of them singletons. The chain combines TRBV2 with TRBJ2-5; D may be TRBD1 (7 bases). The clonotype comes from a human donor in good health (CMV status not recorded). Some clones in this sample may be carry-over from other donors' samples. Sequencing used cultured CD8+ T cells from PBMCs, obtained from culture after CMV antigen stimulation. For the CDR3, the DNA is TGTGCCAGCGTGCAGGGGGGTATAGGGGAGACCCAGTACTTC. Protein: CASVQGGIGETQYF.